The clone carrying this T cell receptor (beta chain) has more than one count but fewer than ten. No antigen is known for it. These data come from a study of post-analysis software for immune sequencing data. Study-wide points: Among 5 or 6 TRBV segments more frequent in patients than controls were TRBV5-6, TRBV5-1 and TRBV20-1.

Unique molecular identifiers had been added to the TCR beta cDNA libraries. TCRdb redid the calling of the PCR reads with MiXCR, one entry per CDR3 protein. In the table there are around 200,000 distinct CDR3 sequences, around 29% of which are singletons. Trimming stripped 7 bases from V and 14 bases from J, with 27 bases between. The CDR3 spans 15 residues. Germline V lookup: CDR1 MDHEN, CDR2 SYDVKM. The TCR originated in a girl aged 2-17 years with multiple sclerosis. J is TRBJ2-4 and V is TRBV28, with D tentatively TRBD2 (8 bases). Sequencing was done on a sample of blood. In nucleotides, the CDR3 is TGTGCCAGCACCTCGGATGGGACAGCGGTCGGGAGGGAGTACTTC. It encodes CASTSDGTAVGREYF.